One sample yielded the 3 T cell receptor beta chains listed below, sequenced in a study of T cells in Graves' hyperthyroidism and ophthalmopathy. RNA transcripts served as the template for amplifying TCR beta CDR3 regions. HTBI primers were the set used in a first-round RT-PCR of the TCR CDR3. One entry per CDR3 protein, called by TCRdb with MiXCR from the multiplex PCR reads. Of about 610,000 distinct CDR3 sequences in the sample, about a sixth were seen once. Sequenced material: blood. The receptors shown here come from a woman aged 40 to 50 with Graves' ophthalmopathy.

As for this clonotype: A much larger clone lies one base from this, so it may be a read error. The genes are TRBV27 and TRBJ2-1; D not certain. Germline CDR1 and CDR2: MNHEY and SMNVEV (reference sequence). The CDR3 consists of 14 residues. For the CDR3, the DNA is TGTGCCAGCAGTTTTAGTGCTTCCTACAGTGAGCAGTTCTTC. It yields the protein CASSFSASYSEQFF.

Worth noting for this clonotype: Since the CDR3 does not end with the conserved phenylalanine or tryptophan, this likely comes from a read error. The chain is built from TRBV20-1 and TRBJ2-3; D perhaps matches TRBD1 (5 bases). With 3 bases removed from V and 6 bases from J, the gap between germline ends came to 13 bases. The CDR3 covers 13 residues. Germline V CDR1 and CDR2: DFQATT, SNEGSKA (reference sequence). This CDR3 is CSASQGLVDTQYS. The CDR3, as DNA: TGCAGTGCTAGCCAGGGTTTGGTGGATACGCAGTATTCT.

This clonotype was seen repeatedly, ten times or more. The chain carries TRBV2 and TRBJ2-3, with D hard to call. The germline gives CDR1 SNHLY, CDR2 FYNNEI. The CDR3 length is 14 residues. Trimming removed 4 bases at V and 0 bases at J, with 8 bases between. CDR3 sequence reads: CASSVAGSTDTQYF. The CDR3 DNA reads TGTGCCAGCAGTGTAGCAGGTAGCACAGATACGCAGTATTTT.